These T cell receptor beta chains were read from a single sample in a study of cytomegalovirus exposure and HLA in healthy donors. Clones were sequenced by immunoSEQ multiplex PCR, and TCRdb holds only the in-frame ones, with some missing. The sample lists about 130,000 clones; around 75% were seen once. The sequenced sample was PBMCs. The receptors derive from a man aged 40-49 years in good health and CMV-seronegative. The CDR3 runs from the conserved cysteine through the conserved F or W. Each record gives: D gene, clone size, V gene, J gene, CDR3 DNA, CDR3 protein. The D gene is left open where the match is weak. Some rows have no size entry. The others give once, few or many, or a class for an expanded clone.

d_gene: .; abundance: few; v_gene: TRBV7-9; j_gene: TRBJ1-3; CDR3nt: TGTGCCAGCAGCCACCCTACTAAATCTGGAAACACCATATATTTT; CDR3aa: CASSHPTKSGNTIYF
d_gene: .; abundance: few; v_gene: TRBV9; j_gene: TRBJ2-7; CDR3nt: TGTGCCAGCAGCGCCCTTCCAGGGCCAACTTACGAGCAGTACTTC; CDR3aa: CASSALPGPTYEQYF
d_gene: .; abundance: .; v_gene: TRBV10-3; j_gene: TRBJ1-2; CDR3nt: TGTGCCATCAGTGGGGAGAAAGCCGGGGATGGCTACACCTTC; CDR3aa: CAISGEKAGDGYTF
d_gene: .; abundance: .; v_gene: TRBV30; j_gene: TRBJ2-5; CDR3nt: TGTGCCTGGAGTGTAGCTGGGGTCGGGGGAGAGACCCAGTACTTC; CDR3aa: CAWSVAGVGGETQYF
d_gene: TRBD2; abundance: .; v_gene: TRBV6-5; j_gene: TRBJ2-5; CDR3nt: TGTGCCAGCAAATTAGCGGGAGGGCCTAGGGAGACCCAGTACTTC; CDR3aa: CASKLAGGPRETQYF
d_gene: .; abundance: .; v_gene: TRBV4-3; j_gene: TRBJ1-4; CDR3nt: TGCGCCAGCAGCCAAGATAGGGTCCTTGGGGCGGGGGAAAAACTGTTTTTT; CDR3aa: CASSQDRVLGAGEKLFF
d_gene: .; abundance: .; v_gene: TRBV7-9; j_gene: TRBJ1-3; CDR3nt: TGTGCCAGCAGCCTTGAGGGGCCAGGGGCCATATATTTT; CDR3aa: CASSLEGPGAIYF
d_gene: .; abundance: .; v_gene: TRBV2; j_gene: TRBJ2-5; CDR3nt: TGTGCCAGCAGTGATCTCCAGGGGGCCGGGGGGGAGACCCAGTACTTC; CDR3aa: CASSDLQGAGGETQYF
d_gene: .; abundance: .; v_gene: TRBV11-2; j_gene: TRBJ2-7; CDR3nt: TGTGCCAGCAGCTCCGCAGGTTCCTCCTACGAGCAGTACTTC; CDR3aa: CASSSAGSSYEQYF
d_gene: TRBD1; abundance: .; v_gene: TRBV4-1; j_gene: TRBJ2-7; CDR3nt: TGCGCCAGCAGCTCGGGACAGGGTGGTCTTTACGAGCAGTACTTC; CDR3aa: CASSSGQGGLYEQYF
d_gene: .; abundance: .; v_gene: TRBV7-9; j_gene: TRBJ2-3; CDR3nt: TGTGCCAGCAGCTTGGCAAGTCGGGAAGATACGCAGTATTTT; CDR3aa: CASSLASREDTQYF
d_gene: TRBD1; abundance: few; v_gene: TRBV6-5; j_gene: TRBJ2-7; CDR3nt: TGTGCCAGCAGTACACGGACAGGGGTCTCCTACGAGCAGTACTTC; CDR3aa: CASSTRTGVSYEQYF
d_gene: TRBD1; abundance: .; v_gene: TRBV27; j_gene: TRBJ2-7; CDR3nt: TGTGCCAGCAGCCCACGACAGGGAGCCTACGAGCAGTACTTC; CDR3aa: CASSPRQGAYEQYF
d_gene: TRBD2; abundance: .; v_gene: TRBV29-1; j_gene: TRBJ2-3; CDR3nt: TGCAGCGCCTCTAGCGGGAGCGGCACAGATACGCAGTATTTT; CDR3aa: CSASSGSGTDTQYF
d_gene: .; abundance: .; v_gene: TRBV5-1; j_gene: TRBJ1-2; CDR3nt: TGCGCCAGCAGCCCGGGGAGGGAGTATGGCTACACCTTC; CDR3aa: CASSPGREYGYTF
d_gene: .; abundance: .; v_gene: TRBV9; j_gene: TRBJ1-6; CDR3nt: TGTGCCAGCAGCGTTTACAGCACTAGCTCCTATAATTCACCCCTCCACTTT; CDR3aa: CASSVYSTSSYNSPLHF
d_gene: TRBD2; abundance: few; v_gene: TRBV5-1; j_gene: TRBJ2-7; CDR3nt: TGCGCCAGCACCAGGACTAGCGGGGCCTACGAGCAGTACTTC; CDR3aa: CASTRTSGAYEQYF
d_gene: .; abundance: few; v_gene: TRBV6-1; j_gene: TRBJ2-7; CDR3nt: TGTGCCAGCAGCAAGGGAGCCTACGAGCAGTACTTC; CDR3aa: CASSKGAYEQYF
d_gene: TRBD2; abundance: .; v_gene: TRBV18; j_gene: TRBJ2-5; CDR3nt: TGTGCCAGCTCACCCCAGAGCGCGGGGGGTGAGACCCAGTACTTC; CDR3aa: CASSPQSAGGETQYF
d_gene: TRBD1; abundance: .; v_gene: TRBV7-3; j_gene: TRBJ1-1; CDR3nt: TGTGCCAGCAGCACCCCGGGACAGAAGAACACTGAAGCTTTCTTT; CDR3aa: CASSTPGQKNTEAFF
d_gene: .; abundance: .; v_gene: TRBV30; j_gene: TRBJ1-1; CDR3nt: TGTGCCTGGAGTGTACAGAGCATGAACACTGAAGCTTTCTTT; CDR3aa: CAWSVQSMNTEAFF
d_gene: TRBD2; abundance: .; v_gene: TRBV6-5; j_gene: TRBJ2-7; CDR3nt: TGTGCCAGCAGTTACTCGGGACTAGCCACCTACGAGCAGTACTTC; CDR3aa: CASSYSGLATYEQYF
d_gene: .; abundance: .; v_gene: TRBV30; j_gene: TRBJ2-5; CDR3nt: TGTGCCTGGAGTACGCAGGCCCAGTACTTC; CDR3aa: CAWSTQAQYF
d_gene: TRBD1; abundance: .; v_gene: TRBV11-1; j_gene: TRBJ1-5; CDR3nt: TGTGCCAGCAGCTTAGTCATTGGGTCGGGACAGGGGGATCAGCCCCAGCATTTT; CDR3aa: CASSLVIGSGQGDQPQHF
d_gene: TRBD1; abundance: .; v_gene: TRBV19; j_gene: TRBJ2-6; CDR3nt: TGTGCCAGTTCCCCTTACAGGGGGGAAAACGTCCTGACTTTC; CDR3aa: CASSPYRGENVLTF
d_gene: TRBD2; abundance: .; v_gene: TRBV7-2; j_gene: TRBJ2-1; CDR3nt: TGTGCCAGCAGCTCCCCGGGACTAGCGAGTGAGCAGTTCTTC; CDR3aa: CASSSPGLASEQFF
d_gene: .; abundance: .; v_gene: TRBV4-1; j_gene: TRBJ2-7; CDR3nt: TGCGCCAGCAGCCAAGTTGAACAGGAGAGCTCCTACGAGCAGTACTTC; CDR3aa: CASSQVEQESSYEQYF
d_gene: TRBD1; abundance: .; v_gene: TRBV6-5; j_gene: TRBJ2-7; CDR3nt: TGTGCCAGCAGTTACTCCCCGGACAGGACGGCGTACGAGCAGTACTTC; CDR3aa: CASSYSPDRTAYEQYF
d_gene: .; abundance: .; v_gene: TRBV2; j_gene: TRBJ2-7; CDR3nt: TGTGCCAGCAGTGGGGCTTGGGCCTACGAGCAGTACTTC; CDR3aa: CASSGAWAYEQYF
d_gene: .; abundance: .; v_gene: TRBV7-9; j_gene: TRBJ2-1; CDR3nt: TGTGCCAGCAGCGATTTGGAGGCCTCCTACAATGAGCAGTTCTTC; CDR3aa: CASSDLEASYNEQFF
d_gene: TRBD1; abundance: .; v_gene: TRBV30; j_gene: TRBJ1-1; CDR3nt: TGTGCCTGGATTGGGACAGGGGGAAGTACTGAAGCTTTCTTT; CDR3aa: CAWIGTGGSTEAFF
d_gene: .; abundance: .; v_gene: TRBV6-5; j_gene: TRBJ1-4; CDR3nt: TGTGCCAGCAGTTACGCCCGGGGGGCGGGGGAAAAACTGTTTTTT; CDR3aa: CASSYARGAGEKLFF
d_gene: .; abundance: .; v_gene: TRBV30; j_gene: TRBJ2-5; CDR3nt: TGTGCCTGGAGCTTGCAGGGCCAAGAGACCCAGTACTTC; CDR3aa: CAWSLQGQETQYF
d_gene: .; abundance: .; v_gene: TRBV14; j_gene: TRBJ1-2; CDR3nt: TGTGCCAGCAGCCCAATTGGATCCACGGGTACCAACTATGGCTACACCTTC; CDR3aa: CASSPIGSTGTNYGYTF
d_gene: .; abundance: .; v_gene: TRBV4-1; j_gene: TRBJ1-4; CDR3nt: TGCGCCAGCAGCCCGGGAGAAAAACTGTTTTTT; CDR3aa: CASSPGEKLFF
d_gene: TRBD1; abundance: .; v_gene: TRBV4-1; j_gene: TRBJ1-5; CDR3nt: TGCGCCAGCAGCCCCCACCCACCCGAGACAGGGAACAATCAGCCCCAGCATTTT; CDR3aa: CASSPHPPETGNNQPQHF
d_gene: .; abundance: .; v_gene: TRBV30; j_gene: TRBJ2-1; CDR3nt: TGTGCCTGGAGACCGGGTCTCTATGAGCAGTTCTTC; CDR3aa: CAWRPGLYEQFF
d_gene: .; abundance: .; v_gene: TRBV6-5; j_gene: TRBJ1-1; CDR3nt: TGTGCCAGCAGTTACTCGACTGTGGGAGGGATCACTGAAGCTTTCTTT; CDR3aa: CASSYSTVGGITEAFF
d_gene: .; abundance: .; v_gene: TRBV10-3; j_gene: TRBJ1-2; CDR3nt: TGTGCCATCAGTGAGTCGGGGCAGTCCTATGGCTACACCTTC; CDR3aa: CAISESGQSYGYTF
d_gene: TRBD2; abundance: .; v_gene: TRBV4-3; j_gene: TRBJ2-1; CDR3nt: TGCGCCAGCAGCCAAGAGGGCGCTAGCGGGAGTGTATTCTACAATGAGCAGTTCTTC; CDR3aa: CASSQEGASGSVFYNEQFF
d_gene: .; abundance: .; v_gene: TRBV29-1; j_gene: TRBJ2-1; CDR3nt: TGCAGCGTTGAAGAAGGCGGGAATGAGCAGTTCTTC; CDR3aa: CSVEEGGNEQFF
d_gene: .; abundance: .; v_gene: TRBV6-5; j_gene: TRBJ1-5; CDR3nt: TGTGCCAGCAGACTTCTCGCGGGGAATCAGCCCCAGCATTTT; CDR3aa: CASRLLAGNQPQHF